This T cell receptor (beta chain) was captured in a study of blood T cells in healthy people across ages. Worth noting for this clonotype: The antigen remains unidentified.

General study results and limits: No one knew whether donors had CMV, which possibly confounded expanded clonotype changes. Whereas aged donors had fewer naive CD4+ cells, long-lived donors had more of them and higher diversity.

The donors, all healthy, were Caucasians living in Russia, aged 6 to 90. Primed by a sample-barcoded 5' primer and a J-beta primer mix, a second PCR proceeded for about 7 to 11 cycles. Template switching added a 12-random-nucleotide identifier to every cDNA molecule. TCRdb reprocessed the 5' RACE reads with MiXCR, giving one entry per CDR3 protein. The repertoire consists of 850,000 to 950,000 distinct CDR3 sequences, with around 30% occurring once and the leading ten covering 15% to 20%. The TCR was taken from a woman older than 75 in good health. Sequencing was done on a sample of blood.

CDR3 nucleotide sequence: TGTGCCAGCAGCGGATCCGGGACTAGCGGCGAGACCCAGTACTTC. Translation gives CASSGSGTSGETQYF. This chain connects TRBV7-9 to TRBJ2-5; TRBD2 aligns across 11 bases. Germline V gives CDR1 SEHNR, CDR2 FQNEAQ (reference sequence). V lost 5 bases, J lost 5 bases, and 7 bases stayed unmatched. The CDR3 consists of 15 residues.